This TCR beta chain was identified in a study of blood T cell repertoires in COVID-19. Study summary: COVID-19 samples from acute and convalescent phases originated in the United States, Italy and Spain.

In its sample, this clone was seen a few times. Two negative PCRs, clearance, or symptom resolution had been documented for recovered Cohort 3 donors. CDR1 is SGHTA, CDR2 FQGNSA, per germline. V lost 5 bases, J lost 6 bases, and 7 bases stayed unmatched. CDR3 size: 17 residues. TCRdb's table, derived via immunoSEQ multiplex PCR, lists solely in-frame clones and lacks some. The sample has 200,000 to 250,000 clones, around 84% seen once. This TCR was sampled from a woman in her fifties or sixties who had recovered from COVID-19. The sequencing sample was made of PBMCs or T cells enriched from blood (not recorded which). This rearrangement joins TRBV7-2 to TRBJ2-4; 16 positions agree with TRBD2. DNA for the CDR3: TGTGCCAGCAGCCCGGGACTAGCGGGAGGGACGGGAAACATTCAGTACTTC. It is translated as CASSPGLAGGTGNIQYF.